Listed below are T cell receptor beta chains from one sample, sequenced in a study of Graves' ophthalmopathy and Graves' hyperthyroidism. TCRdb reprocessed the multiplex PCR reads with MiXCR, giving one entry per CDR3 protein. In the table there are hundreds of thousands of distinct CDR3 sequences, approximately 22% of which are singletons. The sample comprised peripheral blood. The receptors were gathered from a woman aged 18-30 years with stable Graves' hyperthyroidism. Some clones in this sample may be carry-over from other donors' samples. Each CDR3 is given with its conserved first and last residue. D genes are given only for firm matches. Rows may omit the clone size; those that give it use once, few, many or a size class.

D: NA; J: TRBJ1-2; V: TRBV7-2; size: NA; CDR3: CASSFGAGIGYTF; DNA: TGTGCCAGCAGCTTTGGGGCAGGGATTGGCTACACCTTC
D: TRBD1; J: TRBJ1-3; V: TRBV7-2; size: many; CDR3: CASSLAPKGAAGNTIYF; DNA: TGTGCCAGCAGCTTAGCGCCCAAGGGGGCTGCTGGAAACACCATATATTTT
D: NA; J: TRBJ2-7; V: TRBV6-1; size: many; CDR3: CASSRGETGYEQYF; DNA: TGTGCCAGCAGCCGAGGGGAAACGGGCTACGAGCAGTACTTC
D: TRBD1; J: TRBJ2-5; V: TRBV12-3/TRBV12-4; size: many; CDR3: CASSLTQGAIKETQYF; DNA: TGTGCCAGCAGTCTCACACAGGGGGCGATCAAAGAGACCCAGTACTTC
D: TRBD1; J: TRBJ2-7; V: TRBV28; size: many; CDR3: CASSYTGGRNDEQYF; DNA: TGTGCCAGCAGTTACACAGGGGGGCGCAACGACGAGCAGTACTTC
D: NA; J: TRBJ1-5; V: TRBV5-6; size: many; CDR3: CASSSSARGQPQHF; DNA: TGTGCCAGCAGCTCTTCTGCCAGGGGTCAGCCCCAGCATTTT
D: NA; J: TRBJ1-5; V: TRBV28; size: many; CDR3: CASRGWAANQPQHF; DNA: TGTGCCAGCAGGGGGTGGGCAGCCAATCAGCCCCAGCATTTT
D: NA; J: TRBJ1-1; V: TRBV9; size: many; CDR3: CASSVGFGVGSTEAFF; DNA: TGTGCCAGCAGCGTAGGCTTTGGGGTAGGCAGCACTGAAGCTTTCTTT
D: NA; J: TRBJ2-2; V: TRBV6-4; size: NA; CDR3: CASSLDTTGELFF; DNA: TGTGCCAGCAGCCTAGATACCACCGGGGAGCTGTTTTTT
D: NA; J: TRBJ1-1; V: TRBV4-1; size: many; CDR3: CASRLGGGNTEAFF; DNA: TGCGCCAGCAGACTGGGGGGAGGGAACACTGAAGCTTTCTTT
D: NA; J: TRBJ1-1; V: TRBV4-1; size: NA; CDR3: CASSQEWRGGYTEAFF; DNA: TGCGCCAGCAGCCAAGAATGGCGCGGGGGGTATACTGAAGCTTTCTTT
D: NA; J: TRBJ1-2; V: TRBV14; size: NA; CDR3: CASRSSDSYGYTF; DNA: TGTGCCAGCAGATCCTCGGACAGCTATGGCTACACCTTC
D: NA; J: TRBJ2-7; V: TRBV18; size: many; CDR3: CASSPTTGTYEQYF; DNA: TGTGCCAGCTCACCGACGACAGGTACCTACGAGCAGTACTTC
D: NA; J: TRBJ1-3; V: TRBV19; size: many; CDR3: CASSIASGNTIYF; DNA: TGTGCCAGTAGTATCGCCTCTGGAAACACCATATATTTT
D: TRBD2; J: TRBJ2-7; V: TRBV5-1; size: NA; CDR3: CASSFAGDRNEQYF; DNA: TGCGCCAGCAGCTTTGCGGGAGACCGCAATGAGCAGTACTTC
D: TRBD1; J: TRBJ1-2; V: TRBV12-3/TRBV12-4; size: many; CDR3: CASRHLDRGYGYTF; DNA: TGTGCCAGCCGCCACTTGGACAGGGGATACGGCTACACCTTC
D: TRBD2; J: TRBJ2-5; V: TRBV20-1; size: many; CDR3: CSARPGLWRGETQYF; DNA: TGCAGTGCTAGACCGGGACTATGGAGGGGAGAGACCCAGTACTTC